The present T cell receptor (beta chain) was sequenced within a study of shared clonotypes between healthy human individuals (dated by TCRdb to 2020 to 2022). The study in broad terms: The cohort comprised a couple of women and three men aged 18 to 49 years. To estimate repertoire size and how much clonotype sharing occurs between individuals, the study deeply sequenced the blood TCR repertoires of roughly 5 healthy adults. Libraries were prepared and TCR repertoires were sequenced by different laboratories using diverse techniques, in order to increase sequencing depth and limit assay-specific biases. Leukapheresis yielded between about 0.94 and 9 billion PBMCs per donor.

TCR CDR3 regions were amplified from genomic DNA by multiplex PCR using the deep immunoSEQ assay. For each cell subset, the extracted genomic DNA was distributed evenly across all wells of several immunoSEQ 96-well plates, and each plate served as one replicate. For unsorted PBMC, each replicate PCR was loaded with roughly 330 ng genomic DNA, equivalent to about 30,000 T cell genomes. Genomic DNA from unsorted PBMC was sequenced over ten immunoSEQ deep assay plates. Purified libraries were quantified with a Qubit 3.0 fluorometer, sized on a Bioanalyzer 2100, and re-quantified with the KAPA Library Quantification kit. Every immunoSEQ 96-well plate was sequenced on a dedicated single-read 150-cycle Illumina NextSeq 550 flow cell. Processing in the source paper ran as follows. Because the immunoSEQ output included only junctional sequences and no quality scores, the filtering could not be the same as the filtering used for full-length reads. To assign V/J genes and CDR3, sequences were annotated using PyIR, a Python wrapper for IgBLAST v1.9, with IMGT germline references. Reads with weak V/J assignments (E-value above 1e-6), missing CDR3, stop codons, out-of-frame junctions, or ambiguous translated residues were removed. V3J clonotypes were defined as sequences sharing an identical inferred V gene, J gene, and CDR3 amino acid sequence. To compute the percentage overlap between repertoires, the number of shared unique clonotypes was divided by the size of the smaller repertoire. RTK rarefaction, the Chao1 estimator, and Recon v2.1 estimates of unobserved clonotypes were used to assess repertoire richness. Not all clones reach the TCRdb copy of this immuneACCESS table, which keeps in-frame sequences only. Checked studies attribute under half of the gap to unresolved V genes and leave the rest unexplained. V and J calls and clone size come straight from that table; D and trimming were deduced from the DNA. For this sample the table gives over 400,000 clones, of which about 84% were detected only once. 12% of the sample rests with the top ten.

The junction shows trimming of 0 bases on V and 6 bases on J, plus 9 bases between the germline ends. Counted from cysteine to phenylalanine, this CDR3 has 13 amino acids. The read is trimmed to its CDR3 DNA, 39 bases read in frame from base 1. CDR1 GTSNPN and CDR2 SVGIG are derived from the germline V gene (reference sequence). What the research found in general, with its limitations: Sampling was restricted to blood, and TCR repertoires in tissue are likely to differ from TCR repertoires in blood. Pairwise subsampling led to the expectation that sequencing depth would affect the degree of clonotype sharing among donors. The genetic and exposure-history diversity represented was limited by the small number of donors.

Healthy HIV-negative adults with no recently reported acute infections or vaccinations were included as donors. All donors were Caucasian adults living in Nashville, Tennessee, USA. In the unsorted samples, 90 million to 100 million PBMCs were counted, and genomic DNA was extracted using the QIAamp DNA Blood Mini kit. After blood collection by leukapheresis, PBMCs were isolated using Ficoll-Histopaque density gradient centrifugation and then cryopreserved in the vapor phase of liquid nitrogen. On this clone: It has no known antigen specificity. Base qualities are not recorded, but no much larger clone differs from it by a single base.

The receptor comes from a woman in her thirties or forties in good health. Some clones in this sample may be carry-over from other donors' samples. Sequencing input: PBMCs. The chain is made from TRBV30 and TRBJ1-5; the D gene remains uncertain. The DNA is TGTGCCTGGAGTGTTAAGGGAGGTCAGCCCCAGCATTTT. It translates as CAWSVKGGQPQHF.